This T cell receptor (beta chain) was captured in a study of T cells after yellow fever vaccination. The CDR3 consists of 15 residues. With 4 bases removed from V and 2 bases from J, the gap between germline ends came to 12 bases. Germline CDR1 SGHNT, CDR2 YYREEE (reference sequence). TCRdb re-called the 5' RACE reads through MiXCR, storing one row per CDR3 protein. The table lists hundreds of thousands of distinct CDR3 sequences, 8.5% to 9% of them singletons. The J gene is TRBJ1-4, the V gene TRBV5-4; tentatively, D is TRBD1 (5 bases). The sequence was obtained from a man between 18 and 35 years old who received the YFV17D yellow fever vaccine. The sequencing here drew on PBMCs, taken on the day of the first yellow fever vaccination. The CDR3 bases are TGTGCCAGCAGCCCCCAGGGTTCGACTAATGAAAAACTGTTTTTT. It is translated as CASSPQGSTNEKLFF. The variable domain in full, with the rest retrieved from reference TRBV5-4 and TRBJ1-4, is ETGVTQSPTHLIKTRGQQVTLRCSSQSGHNTVSWYQQALGQGPQFIFQYYREEENGRGNFPPRFSGLQFPNYSSELNVNALELDDSALYLCASSPQGSTNEKLFFGSGTQLSVL.